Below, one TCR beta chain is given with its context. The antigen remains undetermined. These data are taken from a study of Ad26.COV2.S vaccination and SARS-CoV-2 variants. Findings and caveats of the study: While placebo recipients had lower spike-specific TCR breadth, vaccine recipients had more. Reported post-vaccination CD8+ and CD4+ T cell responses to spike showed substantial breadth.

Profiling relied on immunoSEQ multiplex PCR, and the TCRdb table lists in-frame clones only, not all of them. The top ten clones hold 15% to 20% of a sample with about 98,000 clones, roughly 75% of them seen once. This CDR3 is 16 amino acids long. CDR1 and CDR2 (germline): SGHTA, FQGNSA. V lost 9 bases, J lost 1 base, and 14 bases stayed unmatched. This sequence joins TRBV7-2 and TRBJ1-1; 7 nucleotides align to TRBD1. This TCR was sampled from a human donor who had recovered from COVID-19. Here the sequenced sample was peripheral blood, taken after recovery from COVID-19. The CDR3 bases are TGTGCCAGTCGACAGGGAATTTCCCCCCCGAACACTGAAGCTTTCTTT. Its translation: CASRQGISPPNTEAFF. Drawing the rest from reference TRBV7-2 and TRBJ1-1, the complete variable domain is GAGVSQSPSNKVTEKGKDVELRCDPISGHTALYWYRQSLGQGLEFLIYFQGNSAPDKSGLPSDRFSAERTGGSVSTLTIQRTQQEDSAVYLCASRQGISPPNTEAFFGQGTRLTVV.